The present T cell receptor (beta chain) was sequenced within a study of blood T cell repertoires in COVID-19. Study in general: Acute and convalescent COVID-19 specimens originated in the United States, Italy and Spain.

V lost 0 bases to trimming and J lost 6 bases; unmatched junction nucleotides: 6. CDR1 is SGHDT and CDR2 is YYEEEE in the germline V gene. The CDR3 runs to 16 residues. In the original processing: The authors estimated nucleated cell counts from reference gene primer amplification. The repertoire was sequenced with immunoSEQ multiplex PCR; TCRdb's copy has only in-frame clones and lacks some. V and J calls and clone size are given by that table; D and trimming were obtained from the DNA. The data hold about 250,000 clones, with 83% observed a single time. V usage is TRBV5-6 and J usage is TRBJ1-5; 10 nucleotides line up with TRBD1. The specimen was peripheral blood. The source is a human donor in a cohort sampled during active COVID-19. DNA of the CDR3: TGTGCCAGCAGCTTGGGGCGGGGACAGGGGAGTCAGCCCCAGCATTTT. It encodes CASSLGRGQGSQPQHF.